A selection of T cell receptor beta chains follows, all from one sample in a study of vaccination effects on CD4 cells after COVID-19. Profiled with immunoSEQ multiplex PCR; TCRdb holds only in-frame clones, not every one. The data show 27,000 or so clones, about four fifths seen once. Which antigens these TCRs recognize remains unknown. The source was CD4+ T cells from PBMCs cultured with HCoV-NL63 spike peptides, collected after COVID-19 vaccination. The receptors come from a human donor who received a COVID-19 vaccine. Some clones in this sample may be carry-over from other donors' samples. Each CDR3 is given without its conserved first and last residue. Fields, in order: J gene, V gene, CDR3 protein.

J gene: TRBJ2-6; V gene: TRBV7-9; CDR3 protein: ASSSTGLDPSGANVLT
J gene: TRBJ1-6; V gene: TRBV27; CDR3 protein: ASSLVFSPSPLH
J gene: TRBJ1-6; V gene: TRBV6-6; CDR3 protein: ASSPFGGGPYNSPLH
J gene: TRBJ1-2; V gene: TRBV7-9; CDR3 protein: ASSSTGGSYGYT
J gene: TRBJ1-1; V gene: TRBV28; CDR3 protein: ASSIDEGRGAF
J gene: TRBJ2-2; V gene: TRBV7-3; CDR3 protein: ASSLPLQDYTGELF
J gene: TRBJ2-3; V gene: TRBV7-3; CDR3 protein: ASSLFGGGFTDTQY
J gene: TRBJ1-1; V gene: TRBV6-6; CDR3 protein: ASNRNRGQANTEAF
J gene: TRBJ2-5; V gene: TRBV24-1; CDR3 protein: ATSDSGETQY
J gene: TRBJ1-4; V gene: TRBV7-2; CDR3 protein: ASSPNRQGANEKLF
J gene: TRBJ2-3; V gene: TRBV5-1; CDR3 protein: ASRDIGGLDTQY
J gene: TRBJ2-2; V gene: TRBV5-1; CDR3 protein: ASSLGQLNTGELF
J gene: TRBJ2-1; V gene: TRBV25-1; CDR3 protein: ASSSQGPYNEQF
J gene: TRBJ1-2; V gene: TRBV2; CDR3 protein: ASSDDRAVGYT
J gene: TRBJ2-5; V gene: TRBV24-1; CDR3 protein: ATSDSGSAGLVGETQY
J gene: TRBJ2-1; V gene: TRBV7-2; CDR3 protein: ASSHGRGGYNEQF
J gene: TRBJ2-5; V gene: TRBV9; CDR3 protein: ASSGRQGQETQY
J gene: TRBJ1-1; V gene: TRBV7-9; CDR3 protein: ASSSDGRDTEAF
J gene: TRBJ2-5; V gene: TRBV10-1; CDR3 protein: ASSDGPAFQETQY
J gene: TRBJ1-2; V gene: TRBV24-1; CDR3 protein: ATSDLTTYGYT
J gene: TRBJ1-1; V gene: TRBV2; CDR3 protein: ASTLGTEGTEAF
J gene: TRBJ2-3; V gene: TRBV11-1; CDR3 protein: ASSFGGTDTQY